This record covers a single TCR beta chain. No antigen is known for it. The source material, RNA transcripts, was used to amplify TCR beta CDR3 regions. When the TCR CDR3 underwent first-round RT-PCR, the HTBI primer set was used. From the multiplex PCR reads, TCRdb called clonotypes with MiXCR, one entry per CDR3 protein. This sample yields some 600,000 distinct CDR3 sequences, of which more than 45% are seen a single time; about 7.8% belongs to the top ten. This entry is derived from a study of T cells in Graves' hyperthyroidism and ophthalmopathy. Germline V lookup: CDR1 MNHNS, CDR2 SASEGT. The CDR3 length is 14 residues. V gave up 7 bases and J gave up 1 base; unmatched junction bases: 5. Whole-study results and caveats: Most thyroid clonotypes that were expanded above 0.001 also turned up in blood. A 13 V-J model separated ophthalmopathy from stable hyperthyroidism.

This clonotype was sampled from a woman in her late teens or twenties with Graves' hyperthyroidism. The sample was peripheral blood or thyroid tissue (not recorded which). The V gene is TRBV6-1, the J gene TRBJ2-5; 8 bases match TRBD2. CDR3: CASTLTSGQETQYF. CDR3 DNA sequence: TGTGCCAGCACCCTAACTAGCGGCCAAGAGACCCAGTACTTC.